The clone carrying this T cell receptor beta chain turned up a few times. Its antigen is undetermined. V was clipped by 5 bases and J by 0 bases; unmatched bases: 5. The CDR3 consists of 15 residues. Germline values: CDR1 SEHNR, CDR2 FQNEAQ (reference sequence). Described time point: pre-sensitization, week 0. Treatment of the sample: therapeutic diphenylcyclopropenone sensitization with weekly scalp DPC. The data derive from a study of human T cells and chemical hapten exposure. TCRdb reanalysed the RACE reads using MiXCR and keeps one entry per CDR3 protein. The data hold some 300,000 distinct CDR3 sequences, with 4.5% to 7% observed a single time. Findings and caveats of the study: TCRs whose frequency exceeded 1 in 1000 remained the same following DPC sensitization.

The TCR originated in a woman aged 18 to 35 with alopecia areata. Some clones in this sample may be carry-over from other donors' samples. The V call is TRBV7-9, the J call TRBJ1-2; TRBD1 matches at 8 bases. Sequencing was performed on whole blood, taken in connection with sensitization to the hapten diphenylcyclopropenone (DPC). This CDR3 reads CASSKRTGTNYGYTF. CDR3 in DNA: TGTGCCAGCAGCAAAAGGACAGGGACTAACTATGGCTACACCTTC.